The 25 T cell receptor beta chains below were found in one sample sequenced in a study of T cell therapy after organ transplantation. No antigen has been identified for these receptors. Only in-frame clones appear in the TCRdb table, and some are missing; sequencing was by immunoSEQ multiplex PCR. This sample has some 47,000 clones, with 94% found just once. The specimen was CD8+ T cells from blood, collected before autologous CMV-specific T cell therapy. The receptors stem from a human patient who had received a solid organ transplant and had CMV disease.

The chain couples TRBV7-2 to TRBJ2-5; D possibly matches TRBD1 or TRBD2 (7 bases each). V dropped 5 bases and J dropped 5 bases, with 15 bases sitting between them. Germline CDR1 SGHTA, CDR2 FQGNSA. The CDR3 loop spans 14 amino acids. The CDR3 region has the DNA TGTGCCAGCAGCCCCAGGGGGGGTGGGGAGACCCAGTACTTC. This translates into CASSPRGGGETQYF.

This chain joins TRBV27 and TRBJ2-2, with 9 bases that match TRBD2. The CDR3 covers 15 residues. The germline gives CDR1 MNHEY, CDR2 SMNVEV (reference sequence). V gave up 6 bases and J gave up 6 bases; unmatched junction bases: 8. CDR3 region: CASSPLLAGAGELFF. The DNA for the CDR3 is TGTGCCAGCAGCCCCTTATTAGCGGGAGCCGGGGAGCTGTTTTTT.

The chain joins TRBV6-6 to TRBJ2-7; a weak D match, TRBD1 (5 bases). The CDR3 covers 15 residues. The germline V gene has CDR1 MNHNY and CDR2 SVGAGI (reference sequence). Trimming stripped 6 bases from V and 0 bases from J, with 15 bases between. The CDR3 loop is CASSPLGASSYEQYF. The DNA of the CDR3 is TGTGCCAGCAGCCCTCTTGGGGCTAGCTCCTACGAGCAGTACTTC.

The V call is TRBV9, the J call TRBJ2-3; D is uncertain. Per the germline V gene, CDR1 is SGDLS and CDR2 is YYNGEE. The length of the CDR3 is 12 residues. V was trimmed by 3 bases and J by 3 bases, leaving 5 bases between them. The CDR3 region is CASSGMTDTQYF. The DNA for the CDR3 is TGTGCCAGCAGCGGTATGACAGATACGCAGTATTTT.

The chain links TRBV6-5 to TRBJ1-2; TRBD1 matches 9 bases. The V and J ends lost 5 bases and 5 bases, in that order; junction bases with no gene match: 9. The CDR3 loop spans 15 amino acids. The germline gives CDR1 MNHEY, CDR2 SVGAGI. CDR3 residues: CASSPITGGAYGYTF. The CDR3 nucleotides are TGTGCCAGCAGTCCAATCACAGGGGGCGCGTATGGCTACACCTTC.

The chain recombines TRBV19 with TRBJ2-5; 7 bases line up with TRBD1. CDR3 length: 12 amino acids. Germline CDR1 LNHDA, CDR2 SQIVND (reference sequence). Unmatched junction bases numbered 4, after V lost 7 bases and J lost 5 bases. CDR3 sequence: CASTTGKETQYF. The CDR3 region has the DNA TGTGCCAGTACGACAGGGAAGGAGACCCAGTACTTC. The full variable domain, its missing parts supplied by reference TRBV19 and TRBJ2-5, is DGGITQSPKYLFRKEGQNVTLSCEQNLNHDAMYWYRQDPGQGLRLIYYSQIVNDFQKGDIAEGYSVSREKKESFPLTVTSAQKNPTAFYLCASTTGKETQYFGPGTRLLVL.

V is TRBV2 and J is TRBJ2-5; 9 bases align to TRBD2. Germline V gene data show CDR1 as SNHLY and CDR2 as FYNNEI. Trimming removed 3 bases from V and 1 base from J; junction bases left unmatched: 9. The CDR3 has 17 amino acids. The CDR3 nucleotides read TGTGCCAGCAGTGAGGGGAGGGCTAGCGGGACCCAAGAGACCCAGTACTTC. Encoded protein: CASSEGRASGTQETQYF.

The chain recombines TRBV14 with TRBJ1-6; 7 bases map to TRBD1. This CDR3 is built from 16 residues. V dropped 2 bases and J dropped 3; count of bases not matched to a gene: 4. Germline CDR1 is SGHDN and CDR2 is FVKESK. The CDR3 DNA follows: TGTGCCAGCAGCCAAACCGGGACAGTCTATAATTCACCCCTCCACTTT. The encoded protein is CASSQTGTVYNSPLHF. The full variable domain, completed using reference TRBV14 and TRBJ1-6, is EAGVTQFPSHSVIEKGQTVTLRCDPISGHDNLYWYRRVMGKEIKFLLHFVKESKQDESGMPNNRFLAERTGGTYSTLKVQPAELEDSGVYFCASSQTGTVYNSPLHFGNGTRLTVT.

V gene TRBV10-3 combines with J gene TRBJ1-1, with no clear D. This CDR3 spans 14 amino acids. Germline CDR1 and CDR2: ENHRY and SYGVKD. The ends were cut back, 3 bases at V and 0 bases at J, with 8 bases in the middle. The CDR3 region has the DNA TGTGCCATCAGTGACGGGCAGCTGAACACTGAAGCTTTCTTT. It encodes CAISDGQLNTEAFF.

This chain uses TRBV4-1 with TRBJ2-1, with 10 positions matching TRBD2. The CDR3 loop spans 15 amino acids. In germline, CDR1 is MGHRA, CDR2 YSYEKL. After removal of 1 base from V and 7 bases from J, the junction contained 4 bases not matched to a gene. The DNA for the CDR3 is TGCGCCAGCAGCCAAGCGGGACTAGCGACAAATGAGCAGTTCTTC. This gives the protein CASSQAGLATNEQFF.

The chain uses TRBV27 and TRBJ2-7; 8 nucleotides match TRBD1. Germline trimming cut 4 bases from V and 4 bases from J; bases unmatched to any gene: 6. CDR3 length: 14 amino acids. Per the germline V gene, CDR1 is MNHEY and CDR2 is SMNVEV (reference sequence). CDR3 residues: CASSSDRGAYEQYF. CDR3 DNA: TGTGCCAGCAGTTCAGACAGGGGAGCATACGAGCAGTACTTC.

The V and J genes are TRBV27 and TRBJ2-1; the D gene is possibly TRBD1 (6 bases). The CDR3 contains 15 residues. The V end was cut by 4 bases, the J end by 8 bases, with 18 bases between. The germline V gene has CDR1 MNHEY and CDR2 SMNVEV (reference sequence). The CDR3 loop reads CASSYGTQGSDEQFF. For the CDR3, the DNA is TGTGCCAGCAGTTATGGGACGCAGGGGAGCGATGAGCAGTTCTTC.

V and J are TRBV19 and TRBJ2-1; the match to TRBD2 covers 7 bases. This CDR3 region has 13 residues. Looked up from germline, CDR1 is LNHDA and CDR2 is SQIVND (reference sequence). V lost 3 bases, J lost 7 bases, and 3 bases stayed unmatched. The CDR3 region is CASSISGGNEQFF. The CDR3 region has the DNA TGTGCCAGTAGTATTTCCGGGGGGAATGAGCAGTTCTTC.

This chain uses TRBV6-1 with TRBJ1-1, with 8 bases fitting TRBD1. V gave up 1 base and J gave up 3 bases; unmatched junction bases: 7. This CDR3 has 16 amino acids. CDR1 MNHNS and CDR2 SASEGT come from the germline V gene. The CDR3 coding sequence is TGTGCCAGCAGTGAAGTGGCAGGGGGCGGTCACACTGAAGCTTTCTTT. Its translation: CASSEVAGGGHTEAFF.

V usage is TRBV7-3 and J usage is TRBJ1-3, with D possibly being TRBD1 (5 bases). Trimming removed 2 bases at V and 4 bases at J, with 12 bases between. The germline CDR1 and CDR2 sequences are SGHTA and FQGTGA. The CDR3 consists of 15 residues. The CDR3 loop reads CASSLARGDGNTIYF. The DNA for the CDR3 is TGTGCCAGCAGCTTAGCGCGGGGGGACGGAAACACCATATATTTT. Using reference TRBV7-3 and TRBJ1-3 for the parts outside the CDR3, the full variable domain is GAGVSQTPSNKVTEKGKYVELRCDPISGHTALYWYRQSLGQGPEFLIYFQGTGAADDSGLPNDRFFAVRPEGSVSTLKIQRTERGDSAVYLCASSLARGDGNTIYFGEGSWLTVV.

The chain is built from TRBV4-1 and TRBJ1-1; tentatively, D is TRBD1 (5 bases). The CDR3 totals 15 residues. Trimming took off 0 bases at V and 7 bases at J, with 15 bases between the two ends. Germline-derived CDR1 and CDR2 are MGHRA and YSYEKL. The CDR3 DNA is TGCGCCAGCAGCCAAGACGGCCGGGTCGGGGGTGAAGCTTTCTTT. Translating it yields CASSQDGRVGGEAFF.

This rearrangement joins TRBV27 to TRBJ2-3; 8 nucleotides line up with TRBD1. The CDR3 consists of 15 residues. J gave up 6 bases and V 7 bases, and 12 bases lay outside the gene matches. CDR1 is MNHEY, CDR2 SMNVEV, per germline (reference sequence). CDR3 DNA: TGTGCCAGCACTCATTCCCAGGGGGCCGGGGATACGCAGTATTTT. Residues: CASTHSQGAGDTQYF.

V usage is TRBV9 and J usage is TRBJ2-1; possibly TRBD1 for D (5 bases). The CDR3 is 12 amino acids. Germline values: CDR1 SGDLS, CDR2 YYNGEE. Trimming removed 0 bases at V and 8 bases at J, with 6 bases between. The CDR3 spells CASSVGGYEQFF. DNA for the CDR3: TGTGCCAGCAGCGTAGGGGGCTATGAGCAGTTCTTC.

The V gene is TRBV30, the J gene TRBJ2-7; perhaps TRBD1 as D (8 bases). CDR1 and CDR2 from the germline V gene are GTSNPN and SVGIG (reference sequence). V was shortened by 7 bases and J by 4 bases, with 14 bases between the two germline ends. The CDR3 is 12 residues long. The CDR3 DNA reads as TGTGCCTCCACAGGGGGGGAATACGAGCAGTACTTC. Translating gives CASTGGEYEQYF.

The chain uses TRBV4-3 and TRBJ1-3, with TRBD1 identical over 9 bases. Germline V gene lookup returns CDR1 LGHNA and CDR2 YSLEER. Unmatched junction bases numbered 5, after V lost 4 bases and J lost 4 bases. This CDR3 spans 15 amino acids. CDR3 bases: TGCGCCAGCAGCCCCGGGACAGGGAAAGGAAACACCATATATTTT. Its translation is CASSPGTGKGNTIYF.

In DNA, the CDR3 is TGTGCCAGCAGCTTAGGTGTCGGGACAGGGAGGCTTGAAAAACTGTTTTTT. It yields the protein CASSLGVGTGRLEKLFF. This chain links TRBV7-8 with TRBJ1-4; 9 bases are shared with TRBD1. The trim removed 1 base at V and 7 bases at J, leaving 10 bases unmatched. In germline, CDR1 is SGHVS, CDR2 FQNEAQ. CDR3 length equals 17 residues.

The rearrangement joins TRBV13 to TRBJ2-2; tentatively, D is TRBD1 (6 bases). CDR1 is PRHDT and CDR2 is FYEKMQ in the germline V gene (reference sequence). CDR3 length: 14 amino acids. V was shortened by 5 bases and J by 4 bases, with 11 bases between the two germline ends. The CDR3 region is CASSPDRPTGELFF. The CDR3 DNA follows: TGTGCCAGCAGCCCCGACAGGCCCACCGGGGAGCTGTTTTTT.

This chain uses TRBV4-1 with TRBJ1-2; possibly TRBD1 for D (5 bases). This CDR3 has 13 amino acids. The V end was cut by 1 base, the J end by 7 bases, with 10 bases between. Per the germline V gene, CDR1 is MGHRA and CDR2 is YSYEKL. CDR3 bases: TGCGCCAGCAGCCAAGGGCAGGGTGGTGGCTACACCTTC. It codes for CASSQGQGGGYTF.

This chain uses TRBV6-5 with TRBJ2-7, with D perhaps matching TRBD1 (6 bases). Deletions cut 7 bases from V and 3 bases from J, with 16 bases between. CDR1 and CDR2 (germline): MNHEY, SVGAGI. CDR3 length: 14 residues. The CDR3 DNA reads TGTGCCAGCACGGCTGGGGGCAGCCTCTACGAGCAGTACTTC. Residues: CASTAGGSLYEQYF.

DNA for the CDR3: TGTGCCAGCAGCTTAACGGGGGGCCTACTCGAAGCTTTCTTT. Protein: CASSLTGGLLEAFF. This chain links TRBV7-9 with TRBJ1-1; TRBD1 might be the D (6 bases). CDR1 SEHNR and CDR2 FQNEAQ come from the germline V gene (reference sequence). With 2 bases removed from V and 8 bases from J, the gap between germline ends came to 15 bases. The CDR3 spans 14 residues.